Below, 8 T cell receptor beta chains from the same sample are listed, as sequenced in a study of beta chain features in type 1 diabetes. Broader study findings: All four CD4+ subsets from Type 1 diabetes patients carried moderately but significantly shorter TCRB CDR3s.

For these receptors, no antigen is known. Reverse transcription of all isolated RNA meant that expressed TCRB transcripts were sequenced. The data were produced by immunoSEQ multiplex PCR, yet TCRdb's version contains in-frame clones alone and is incomplete. Of a few hundred thousand clones in the sample, around a tenth were seen once. The sample taken for sequencing was central memory CD4+ T cells from blood. Receptor source: a man younger than 40 with type 1 diabetes.

Notes on this clone: The junction departs from germline at one end; a sequencing error may be responsible. The chain joins TRBV6-5 to TRBJ2-7, with D unresolved. Germline values: CDR1 MNHEY, CDR2 SVGAGI. CDR3 length: 13 residues. The CDR3 sequence is CAISEMNSYEQYF. The CDR3 DNA is TGTGCCATCAGTGAAATGAACTCCTACGAGCAGTACTTC.

The chain links TRBV15 to TRBJ2-5; D not certain. The germline V gene encodes CDR1 LNHNV and CDR2 YYDKDF (reference sequence). This CDR3 region has 13 residues. The V end was cut by 0 bases, the J end by 11 bases, with 13 bases between. The CDR3 bases are TGTGCCACCAGCAGAGATCATAACCAGGAGCAGTACTTC. Its translation is CATSRDHNQEQYF. Full variable domain (remainder filled in from reference TRBV15 and TRBJ2-5): DAMVIQNPRYQVTQFGKPVTLSCSQTLNHNVMYWYQQKSSQAPKLLFHYYDKDFNNEADTPDNFQSRRPNTSFCFLDIRSPGLGDTAMYLCATSRDHNQEQYFGPGTRLLVL.

This clone was seen more than once but under ten times. The gene calls are TRBV18 and TRBJ1-2, with 10 bases lining up with TRBD1. Germline trimming cut 4 bases from V and 6 bases from J; bases unmatched to any gene: 5. Germline V gene sequence: CDR1 KGHSH, CDR2 LQKENI. The CDR3 is 14 residues long. The CDR3 loop is CASSLQGTGDGYTF. The CDR3 nucleotides read TGTGCCAGCTCACTACAAGGGACAGGGGATGGCTACACCTTC.

The genes are TRBV7-8 and TRBJ2-3; the match to TRBD1 covers 8 bases. Trimming took 5 bases from V and 0 from J; bases not matched to a gene: 4. Germline assignment: CDR1 SGHVS and CDR2 FQNEAQ. CDR3 length: 15 residues. The CDR3 DNA sequence: TGTGCCAGCAGCCAGACAGGGGCGAGCACAGATACGCAGTATTTT. Translated, it gives CASSQTGASTDTQYF.

This clone was picked up a small number of times. This chain joins TRBV27 and TRBJ1-5; 8 bases map to TRBD1. Germline CDR1 MNHEY, CDR2 SMNVEV (reference sequence). Trimming took 2 bases from V and 3 from J; bases not matched to a gene: 9. CDR3 length equals 17 residues. This chain's CDR3 is CASSLRSGGANNQPQHF. CDR3 in DNA: TGTGCCAGCAGTTTACGGTCAGGGGGCGCGAACAATCAGCCCCAGCATTTT.

This clone was found a few times. J is TRBJ1-1 and V is TRBV2; no definite D call. This CDR3 has 15 residues. V dropped 6 bases and J dropped 1 base, with 15 bases sitting between them. CDR1 SNHLY and CDR2 FYNNEI come from the germline V gene. This CDR3 reads CASRPYVRGNTEAFF. The CDR3, as DNA: TGTGCCAGCAGACCCTACGTTAGAGGGAACACTGAAGCTTTCTTT. The full variable domain, its missing parts supplied by reference TRBV2 and TRBJ1-1, is EPEVTQTPSHQVTQMGQEVILRCVPISNHLYFYWYRQILGQKVEFLVSFYNNEISEKSEIFDDQFSVERPDGSNFTLKIRSTKLEDSAMYFCASRPYVRGNTEAFFGQGTRLTVV.

The CDR3 DNA is TGTGCCAGCAGCTTACGTCTACAGGGCCAAGAGACCCAGTACTTC. This encodes CASSLRLQGQETQYF. V usage is TRBV13 and J usage is TRBJ2-5, with D tentatively TRBD1 (6 bases). This CDR3 is 15 amino acids long. The germline V gene encodes CDR1 PRHDT and CDR2 FYEKMQ (reference sequence). Trimming pared 2 bases from V and 1 base from J, leaving 11 bases between.

The chain is built from TRBV2 and TRBJ1-5; D might be TRBD1 (6 bases). The length of the CDR3 is 15 residues. The germline V and J ends were trimmed by 5 bases and 5 bases, with 16 bases remaining between them. Germline CDR1 is SNHLY and CDR2 is FYNNEI. This CDR3 reads CASSSLQGNDQPQHF. The CDR3 DNA reads TGTGCCAGCAGTTCCCTCCAGGGGAACGATCAGCCCCAGCATTTT.